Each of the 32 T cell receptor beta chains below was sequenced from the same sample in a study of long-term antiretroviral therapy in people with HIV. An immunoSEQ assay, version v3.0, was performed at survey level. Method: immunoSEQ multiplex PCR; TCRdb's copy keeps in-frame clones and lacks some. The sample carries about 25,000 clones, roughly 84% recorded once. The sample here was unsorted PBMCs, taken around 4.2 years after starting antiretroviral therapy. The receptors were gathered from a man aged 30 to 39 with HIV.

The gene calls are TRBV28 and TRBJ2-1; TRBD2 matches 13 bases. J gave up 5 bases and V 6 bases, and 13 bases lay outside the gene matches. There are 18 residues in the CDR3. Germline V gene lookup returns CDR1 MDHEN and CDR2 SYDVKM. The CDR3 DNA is TGTGCCAGCAGATCCTCAGACATGGGACTAGCGGGGCACAATGAGCAGTTCTTC. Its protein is CASRSSDMGLAGHNEQFF.

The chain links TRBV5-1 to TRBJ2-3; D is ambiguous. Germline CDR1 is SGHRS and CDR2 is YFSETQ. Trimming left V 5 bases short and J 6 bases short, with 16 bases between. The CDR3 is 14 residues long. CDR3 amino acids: CASRQLLGSDTQYF. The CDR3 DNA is TGCGCCAGCAGGCAGTTGTTAGGCTCCGATACGCAGTATTTT.

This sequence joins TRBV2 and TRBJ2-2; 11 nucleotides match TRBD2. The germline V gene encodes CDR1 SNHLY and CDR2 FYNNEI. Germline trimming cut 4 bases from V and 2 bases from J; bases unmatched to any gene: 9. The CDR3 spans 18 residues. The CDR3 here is CASSVELAGDLNTGELFF. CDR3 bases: TGTGCCAGCAGTGTCGAACTAGCGGGGGACCTTAACACCGGGGAGCTGTTTTTT.

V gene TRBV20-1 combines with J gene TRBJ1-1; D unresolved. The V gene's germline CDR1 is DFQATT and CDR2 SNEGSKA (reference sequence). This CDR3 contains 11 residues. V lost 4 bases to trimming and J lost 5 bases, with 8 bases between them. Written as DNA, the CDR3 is TGCAGTGCTACGGGCGGAACTGAAGCTTTCTTT. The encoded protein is CSATGGTEAFF.

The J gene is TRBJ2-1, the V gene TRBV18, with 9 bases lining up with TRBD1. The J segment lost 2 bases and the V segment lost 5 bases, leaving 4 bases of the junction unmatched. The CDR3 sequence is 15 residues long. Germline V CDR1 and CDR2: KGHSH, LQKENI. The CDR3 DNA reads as TGTGCCAGCTCAGCGGGACAGGGTACCTACAATGAGCAGTTCTTC. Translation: CASSAGQGTYNEQFF.

The CDR3 reads CASSTRTVGASGANVLTF. CDR3 in DNA: TGTGCCAGCAGCACCCGGACGGTGGGTGCATCTGGGGCCAACGTCCTGACTTTC. The J gene is TRBJ2-6, the V gene TRBV7-8, with D uncertain. The CDR3 covers 18 residues. Germline V gives CDR1 SGHVS, CDR2 FQNEAQ. V lost 5 bases to trimming and J lost 1 base, with 18 bases between them.

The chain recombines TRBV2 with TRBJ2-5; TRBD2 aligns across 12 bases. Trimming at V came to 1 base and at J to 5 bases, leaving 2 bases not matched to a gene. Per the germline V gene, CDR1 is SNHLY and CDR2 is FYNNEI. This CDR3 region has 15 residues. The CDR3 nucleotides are TGTGCCAGCAGTGAAGGGACTAGCGGGGTCGAGACCCAGTACTTC. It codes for CASSEGTSGVETQYF.

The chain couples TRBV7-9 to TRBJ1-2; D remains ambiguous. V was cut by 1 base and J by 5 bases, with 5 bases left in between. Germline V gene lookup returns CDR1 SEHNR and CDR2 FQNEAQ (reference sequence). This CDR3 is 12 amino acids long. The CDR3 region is CASSLGGYGYTF. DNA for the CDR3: TGTGCCAGCAGCTTAGGGGGTTATGGCTACACCTTC.

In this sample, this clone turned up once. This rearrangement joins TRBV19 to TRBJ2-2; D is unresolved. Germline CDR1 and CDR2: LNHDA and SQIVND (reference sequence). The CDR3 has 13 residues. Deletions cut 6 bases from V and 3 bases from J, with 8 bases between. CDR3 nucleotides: TGTGCCAGTAGGATTTTTTACACCGGGGAGCTGTTTTTT. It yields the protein CASRIFYTGELFF.

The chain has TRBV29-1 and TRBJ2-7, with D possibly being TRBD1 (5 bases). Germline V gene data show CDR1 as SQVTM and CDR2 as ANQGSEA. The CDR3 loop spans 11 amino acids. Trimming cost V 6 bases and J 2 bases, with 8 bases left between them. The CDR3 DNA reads TGCAGCGTCGCGACAGCCTACGAGCAGTACTTC. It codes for CSVATAYEQYF.

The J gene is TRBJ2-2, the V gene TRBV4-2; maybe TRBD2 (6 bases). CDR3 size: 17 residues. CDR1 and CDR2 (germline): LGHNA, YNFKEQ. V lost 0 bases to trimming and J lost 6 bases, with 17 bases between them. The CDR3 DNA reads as TGTGCCAGCAGCCAAGATTTGGTCGGGAGACAACCCGGGGAGCTGTTTTTT. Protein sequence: CASSQDLVGRQPGELFF.

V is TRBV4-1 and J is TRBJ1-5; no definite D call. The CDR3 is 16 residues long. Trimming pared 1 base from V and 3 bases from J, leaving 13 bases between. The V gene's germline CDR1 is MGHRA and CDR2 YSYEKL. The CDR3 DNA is TGCGCCAGCAGCCAAGGAGAAGGGCAGACCAATCAGCCCCAGCATTTT. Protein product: CASSQGEGQTNQPQHF.

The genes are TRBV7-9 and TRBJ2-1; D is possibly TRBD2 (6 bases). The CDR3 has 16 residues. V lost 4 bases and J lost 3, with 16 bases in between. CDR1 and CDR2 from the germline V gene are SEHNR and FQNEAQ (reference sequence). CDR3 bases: TGTGCCAGCAGCTCACCAGGAGGGAGGTTCTACAATGAGCAGTTCTTC. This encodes CASSSPGGRFYNEQFF.

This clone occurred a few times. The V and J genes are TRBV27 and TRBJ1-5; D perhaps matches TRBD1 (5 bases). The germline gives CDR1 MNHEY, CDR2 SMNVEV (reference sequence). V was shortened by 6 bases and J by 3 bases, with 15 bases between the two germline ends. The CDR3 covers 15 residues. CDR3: CASRPLGTHNQPQHF. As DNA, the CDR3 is TGTGCCAGCAGACCGCTCGGGACTCACAATCAGCCCCAGCATTTT.

This CDR3 reads CASSISRGDQETQYF. The CDR3 nucleotides read TGTGCCAGTAGTATCTCGCGGGGGGACCAAGAGACCCAGTACTTC. This chain connects TRBV19 to TRBJ2-5; TRBD2 agrees at 8 bases. CDR1 is LNHDA, CDR2 SQIVND, per germline (reference sequence). Unmatched junction bases numbered 3, after V lost 3 bases and J lost 0 bases. The CDR3 length is 15 residues.

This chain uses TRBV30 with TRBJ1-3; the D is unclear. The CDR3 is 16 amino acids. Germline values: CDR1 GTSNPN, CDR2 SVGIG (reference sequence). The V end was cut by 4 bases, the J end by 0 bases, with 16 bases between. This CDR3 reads CAWTTYSRSSGNTIYF. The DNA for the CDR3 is TGTGCCTGGACTACCTACTCAAGGAGCTCTGGAAACACCATATATTTT.

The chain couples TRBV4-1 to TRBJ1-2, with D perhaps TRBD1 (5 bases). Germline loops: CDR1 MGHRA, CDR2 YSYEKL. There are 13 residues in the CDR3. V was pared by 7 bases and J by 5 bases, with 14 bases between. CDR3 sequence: CASTKPGGYGYTF. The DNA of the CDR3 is TGCGCCAGCACTAAACCGGGGGGTTATGGCTACACCTTC.

DNA of the CDR3: TGTGCCAGCAGTTCGCTATCCCTTGACCAGTTCTTC. It translates to CASSSLSLDQFF. The chain employs TRBV28 and TRBJ2-1; no clear D. Trimming took 4 bases from V and 13 from J, leaving 14 bases between them. In germline, CDR1 is MDHEN, CDR2 SYDVKM. This CDR3 has 12 amino acids.

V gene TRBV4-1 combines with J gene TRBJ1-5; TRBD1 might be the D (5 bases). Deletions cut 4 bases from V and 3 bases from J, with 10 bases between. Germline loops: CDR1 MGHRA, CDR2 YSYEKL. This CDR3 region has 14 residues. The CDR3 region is CASSRGPVNQPQHF. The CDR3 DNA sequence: TGCGCCAGCAGCCGGGGACCGGTCAATCAGCCCCAGCATTTT.

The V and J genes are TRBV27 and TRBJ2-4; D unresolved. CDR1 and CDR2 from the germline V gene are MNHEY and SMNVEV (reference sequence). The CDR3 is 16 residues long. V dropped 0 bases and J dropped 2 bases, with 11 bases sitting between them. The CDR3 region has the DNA TGTGCCAGCAGTTTATCCCCGTCTGGGTCCAAAAACATTCAGTACTTC. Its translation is CASSLSPSGSKNIQYF.

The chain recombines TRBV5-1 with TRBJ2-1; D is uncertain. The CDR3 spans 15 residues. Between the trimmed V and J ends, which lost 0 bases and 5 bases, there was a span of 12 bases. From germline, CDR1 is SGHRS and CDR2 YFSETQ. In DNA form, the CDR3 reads TGCGCCAGCAGCTTGGGTGGAACTACCGACAATGAGCAGTTCTTC. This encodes CASSLGGTTDNEQFF.

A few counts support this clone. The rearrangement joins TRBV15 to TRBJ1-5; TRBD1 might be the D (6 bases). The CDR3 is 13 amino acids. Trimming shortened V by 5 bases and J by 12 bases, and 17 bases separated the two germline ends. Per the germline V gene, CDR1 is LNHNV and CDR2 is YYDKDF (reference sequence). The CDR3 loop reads CATSRLKQGRQHF. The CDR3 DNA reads TGTGCCACCAGCCGACTAAAACAGGGCCGCCAGCATTTT.

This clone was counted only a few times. In DNA, the CDR3 is TGTGCCAGCAGTTCGGGCCTGCGTAGCGGTCAGCCCCAGCATTTT. It is translated as CASSSGLRSGQPQHF. The J gene is TRBJ1-5, the V gene TRBV2; D not certain. The CDR3 is made up of 15 amino acids. V was trimmed by 5 bases and J by 6 bases, leaving 17 bases between them. The germline CDR1 and CDR2 sequences are SNHLY and FYNNEI.

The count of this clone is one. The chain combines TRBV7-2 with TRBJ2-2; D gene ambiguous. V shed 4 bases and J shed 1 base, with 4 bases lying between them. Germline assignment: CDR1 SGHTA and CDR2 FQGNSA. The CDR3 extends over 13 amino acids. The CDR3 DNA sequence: TGTGCCAGCAGCTCCCGGAACACCGGGGAGCTGTTTTTT. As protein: CASSSRNTGELFF.

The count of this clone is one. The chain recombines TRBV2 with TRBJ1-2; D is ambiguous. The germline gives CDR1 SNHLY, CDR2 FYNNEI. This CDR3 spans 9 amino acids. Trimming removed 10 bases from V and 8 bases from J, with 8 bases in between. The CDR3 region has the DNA TGTGCCACCCGAGGAGGCTACACCTTC. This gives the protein CATRGGYTF.

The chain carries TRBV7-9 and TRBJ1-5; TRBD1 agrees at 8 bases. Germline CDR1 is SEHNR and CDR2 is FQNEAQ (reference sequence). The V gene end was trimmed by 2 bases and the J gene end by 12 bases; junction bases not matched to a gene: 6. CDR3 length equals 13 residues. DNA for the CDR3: TGTGCCAGCAGCTTATCTGGGACAGGCCTCCAGCATTTT. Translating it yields CASSLSGTGLQHF.

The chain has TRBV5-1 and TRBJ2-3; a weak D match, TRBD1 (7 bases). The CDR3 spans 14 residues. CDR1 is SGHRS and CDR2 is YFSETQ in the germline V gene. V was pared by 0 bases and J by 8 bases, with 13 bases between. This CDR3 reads CASSLAPQGGTQYF. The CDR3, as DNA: TGCGCCAGCAGCTTGGCCCCCCAGGGGGGTACGCAGTATTTT.

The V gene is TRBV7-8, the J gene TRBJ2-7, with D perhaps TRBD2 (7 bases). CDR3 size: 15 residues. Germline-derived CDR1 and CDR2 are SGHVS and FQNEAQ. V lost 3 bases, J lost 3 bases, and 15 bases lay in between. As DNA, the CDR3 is TGTGCCAGCAGCTTCTTAAGCGGGACAAGCTACGAGCAGTACTTC. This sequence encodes CASSFLSGTSYEQYF.

CDR3 nucleotides: TGTGCCAGCAGTGAAAGGGCGGGGAGCTCCTACGAGCAGTACTTC. It is translated as CASSERAGSSYEQYF. This chain connects TRBV6-1 to TRBJ2-7; TRBD2 might be the D (6 bases). This CDR3 has 15 residues. Germline values: CDR1 MNHNS, CDR2 SASEGT. V was shortened by 2 bases and J by 0 bases, with 11 bases between the two germline ends.

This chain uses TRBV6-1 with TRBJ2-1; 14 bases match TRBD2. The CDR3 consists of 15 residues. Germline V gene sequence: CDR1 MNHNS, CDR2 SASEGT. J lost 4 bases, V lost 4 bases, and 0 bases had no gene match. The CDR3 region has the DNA TGTGCCAGCAGTGGACTAGCGGGGGGGTACAATGAGCAGTTCTTC. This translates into CASSGLAGGYNEQFF.

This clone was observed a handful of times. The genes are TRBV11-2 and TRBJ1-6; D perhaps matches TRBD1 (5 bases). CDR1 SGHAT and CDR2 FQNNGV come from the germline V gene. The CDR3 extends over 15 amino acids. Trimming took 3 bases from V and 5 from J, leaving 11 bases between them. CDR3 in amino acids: CASSFTLTDNSPLHF. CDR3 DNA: TGTGCCAGCAGCTTCACTTTGACAGATAATTCACCCCTCCACTTT.

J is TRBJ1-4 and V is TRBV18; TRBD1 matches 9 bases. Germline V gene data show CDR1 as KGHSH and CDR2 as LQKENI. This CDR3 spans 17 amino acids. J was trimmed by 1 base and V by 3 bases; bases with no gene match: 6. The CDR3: CASSPGQGMGTNEKLFF. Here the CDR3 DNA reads TGTGCCAGCTCACCCGGACAGGGGATGGGAACTAATGAAAAACTGTTTTTT.